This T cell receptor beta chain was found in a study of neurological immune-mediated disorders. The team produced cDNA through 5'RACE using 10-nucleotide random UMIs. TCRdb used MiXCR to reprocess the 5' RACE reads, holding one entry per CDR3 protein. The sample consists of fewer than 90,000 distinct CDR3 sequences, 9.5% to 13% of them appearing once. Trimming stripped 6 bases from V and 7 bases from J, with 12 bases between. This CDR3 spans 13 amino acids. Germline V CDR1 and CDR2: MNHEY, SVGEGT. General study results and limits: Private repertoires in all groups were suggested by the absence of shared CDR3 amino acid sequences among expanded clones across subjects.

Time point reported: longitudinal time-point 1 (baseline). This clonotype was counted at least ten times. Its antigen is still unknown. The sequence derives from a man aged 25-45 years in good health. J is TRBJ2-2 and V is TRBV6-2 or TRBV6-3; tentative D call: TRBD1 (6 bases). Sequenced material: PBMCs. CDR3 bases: TGTGCCAGCAGCCCAGGGGTCGGCGGGGAGCTGTTTTTT. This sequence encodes CASSPGVGGELFF.